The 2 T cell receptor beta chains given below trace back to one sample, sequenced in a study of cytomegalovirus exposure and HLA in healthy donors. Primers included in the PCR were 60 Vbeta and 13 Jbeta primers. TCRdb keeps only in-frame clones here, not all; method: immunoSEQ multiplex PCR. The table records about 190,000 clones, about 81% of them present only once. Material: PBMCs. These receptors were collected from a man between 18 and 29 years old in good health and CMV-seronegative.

CDR3 sequence: CAISESYGENTGELFF. As DNA, the CDR3 is TGTGCCATCAGTGAGTCTTACGGGGAGAACACCGGGGAGCTGTTTTTT. The chain is built from TRBV10-3 and TRBJ2-2; tentatively, D is TRBD2 (5 bases). CDR1 ENHRY and CDR2 SYGVKD come from the germline V gene. V dropped 0 bases and J dropped 1 base, with 9 bases sitting between them. The CDR3 contains 16 residues.

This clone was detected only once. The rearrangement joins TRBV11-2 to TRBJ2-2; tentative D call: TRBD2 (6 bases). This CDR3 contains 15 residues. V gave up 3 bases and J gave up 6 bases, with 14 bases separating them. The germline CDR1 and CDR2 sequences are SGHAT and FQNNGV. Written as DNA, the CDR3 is TGTGCCAGCAGCTTGATGTCGGGAGTACCCGGGGAGCTGTTTTTT. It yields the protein CASSLMSGVPGELFF.